Only a few counts were recorded for the clone carrying this TCR beta chain. Its specificity is not known. The sample is drawn from a study of regulatory T cells in long-lasting Graves disease. Study-level background: The criterion for persistent Graves' disease was over 5 years of antithyroid drugs with positive TSH receptor antibodies. Study-wide results and caveats: Segments TRBV28, TRBJ1-2 and TRBJ2-5 showed preferential usage in persistent disease. Public clonotype sharing was higher in persistent than newly diagnosed patients.

For TCR beta, libraries came from iRepertoire HTBI primers and Arm-PCR of CDR3 regions. MiXCR, applied by TCRdb to the multiplex PCR reads, yields one record per CDR3 protein. In the table there are about 300,000 distinct CDR3 sequences, around 21% of which are singletons. As for time point: persistent/refractory GD, antithyroid drugs over 5 years with positive TRAb. PBMCs provided the RNA from which the TCR library was made. Germline lookup yields CDR1 MDHEN and CDR2 SYDVKM. This CDR3 is 14 amino acids long. V was pared by 7 bases and J by 8 bases, with 20 bases between. The sample consisted of peripheral blood mononuclear cells (PBMCs), taken when the disease was refractory, from a patient treated with antithyroid drugs. The chain joins TRBV28 to TRBJ1-2; tentative D call: TRBD1 (6 bases). The receptor's source is a female donor with Graves disease. This CDR3 is CASTIIGGHGGYTF. CDR3 sequence (DNA): TGTGCCAGCACCATTATTGGGGGACACGGGGGCTACACCTTC.